This TCR beta chain was sequenced for a study of T cells in Graves' hyperthyroidism and ophthalmopathy. The CDR3 sequence is 12 residues long. J lost 6 bases, V lost 7 bases, and 6 bases had no gene match. Germline loops: CDR1 MNHNS, CDR2 SASEGT. Amplified TCR beta CDR3 regions derived from RNA transcripts. The HTBI primer set was used in a first-round RT-PCR of the TCR CDR3. TCRdb re-called the multiplex PCR reads with MiXCR, one entry per CDR3 protein. The table lists over 500,000 distinct CDR3 sequences, under 20% of them singletons. This clonotype was detected ten times or more. Its antigen is not identified. The study, taken as a whole, reports: Researchers found most expanded thyroid clonotypes above 0.001 in blood as well.

The TCR was taken from a young woman with Graves' ophthalmopathy. Sequenced: blood. This sequence joins TRBV6-1 and TRBJ2-7; 7 positions agree with TRBD1. The CDR3: CASNRGKGEQYF. The CDR3 coding sequence is TGTGCCAGCAACAGGGGCAAGGGCGAGCAGTACTTC.